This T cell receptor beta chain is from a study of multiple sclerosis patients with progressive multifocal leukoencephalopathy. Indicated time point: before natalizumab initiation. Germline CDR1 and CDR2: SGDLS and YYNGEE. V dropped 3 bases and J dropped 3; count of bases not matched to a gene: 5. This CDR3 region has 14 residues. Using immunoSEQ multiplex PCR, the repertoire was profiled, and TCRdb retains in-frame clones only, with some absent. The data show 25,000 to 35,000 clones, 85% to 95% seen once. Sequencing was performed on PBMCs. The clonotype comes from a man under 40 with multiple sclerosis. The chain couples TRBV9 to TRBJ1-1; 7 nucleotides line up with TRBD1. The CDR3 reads CASSARQGHTEAFF. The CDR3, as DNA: TGTGCCAGCAGCGCCAGACAGGGACACACTGAAGCTTTCTTT.